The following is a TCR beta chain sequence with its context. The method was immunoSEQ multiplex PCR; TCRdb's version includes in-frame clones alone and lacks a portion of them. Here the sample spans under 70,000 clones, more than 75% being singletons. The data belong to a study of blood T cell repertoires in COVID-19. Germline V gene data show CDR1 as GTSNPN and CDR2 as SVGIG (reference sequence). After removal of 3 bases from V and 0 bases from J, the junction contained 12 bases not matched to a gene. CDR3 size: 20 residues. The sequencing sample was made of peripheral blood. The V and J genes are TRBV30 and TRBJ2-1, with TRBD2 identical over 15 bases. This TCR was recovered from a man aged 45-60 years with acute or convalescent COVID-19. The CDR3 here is CAWRAYPGLAGGGSYNEQFF. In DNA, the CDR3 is TGTGCCTGGAGGGCTTACCCGGGACTAGCGGGGGGAGGCTCCTACAATGAGCAGTTCTTC.